The next 20 T cell receptor beta chains were all read from a single sample in a study of blood T cell repertoires in COVID-19. Clones were sequenced by immunoSEQ multiplex PCR, and TCRdb holds only the in-frame ones, with some missing. The table records approximately 230,000 clones, approximately 80% of them present only once. The specimen sequenced was PBMCs or T cells enriched from blood (not recorded which). These receptors were taken from a man aged 35-49 years who had recovered from COVID-19.

With regard to this clone: Other DNA sequences in the same sample also yield this CDR3. The J gene is TRBJ2-7, the V gene TRBV28, with D uncertain. The CDR3 runs to 13 residues. Trimming took 2 bases from V and 2 from J, leaving 7 bases between them. Germline V CDR1 and CDR2: MDHEN, SYDVKM. The CDR3 is CASSLTGPYEQYF. Here the CDR3 DNA reads TGTGCCAGCAGTTTAACTGGGCCCTACGAGCAGTACTTC.

A single count supports this clone. The chain carries TRBV5-1 and TRBJ2-1; 16 positions agree with TRBD2. CDR1 and CDR2 from the germline V gene are SGHRS and YFSETQ. V shed 3 bases, J shed 5 bases, and the junction held 11 bases outside the gene matches. This CDR3 region has 19 residues. CDR3 nucleotides: TGCGCCAGCAGCTCAAAACCCGGGACTAGCGGGGGGGCCAACAATGAGCAGTTCTTC. Translated, it gives CASSSKPGTSGGANNEQFF.

This clone was counted only a few times. This chain links TRBV28 with TRBJ1-2; 7 nucleotides agree with TRBD1. Germline values: CDR1 MDHEN, CDR2 SYDVKM. The CDR3 runs to 14 residues. Unmatched junction bases numbered 4, after V lost 6 bases and J lost 0 bases. In DNA, the CDR3 is TGTGCCAGCAGCACCGGGACAGCTAACTATGGCTACACCTTC. It encodes CASSTGTANYGYTF.

The chain is built from TRBV7-2 and TRBJ2-5; 8 bases map to TRBD1. Trimming took 5 bases from V and 5 from J; bases not matched to a gene: 10. The CDR3 spans 15 residues. Germline CDR1 is SGHTA and CDR2 is FQGNSA. The CDR3 spells CASSPRTGREETQYF. CDR3 nucleotides: TGTGCCAGCAGCCCCCGGACAGGGCGAGAGGAGACCCAGTACTTC.

The chain recombines TRBV19 with TRBJ1-2; no reliable D call. CDR1 LNHDA and CDR2 SQIVND come from the germline V gene (reference sequence). This CDR3 contains 15 residues. V was cut by 7 bases and J by 3 bases, with 18 bases left in between. This chain's CDR3 is CASKRTRRTDYGYTF. In DNA, the CDR3 is TGTGCCAGTAAGCGGACCCGCAGGACGGACTATGGCTACACCTTC.

V gene TRBV2 combines with J gene TRBJ1-2; a possible D gene is TRBD1 (5 bases). Germline loops: CDR1 SNHLY, CDR2 FYNNEI. The CDR3 sequence is 11 residues long. Trimming took 7 bases from V and 7 from J, leaving 10 bases between them. Here the CDR3 DNA reads TGTGCCAGCACCAGGGTCTCTGGCTACACCTTC. As protein: CASTRVSGYTF.

The chain's CDR3 is CASSSQQGSYEQYF. CDR3 DNA: TGTGCCAGCAGCTCCCAGCAGGGCTCCTACGAGCAGTACTTC. The V call is TRBV7-3, the J call TRBJ2-7, with D maybe TRBD1 (5 bases). Germline values: CDR1 SGHTA, CDR2 FQGTGA. The V end was cut by 4 bases, the J end by 0 bases, with 10 bases between. The CDR3 totals 14 residues.

The genes are TRBV29-1 and TRBJ2-3; D might be TRBD1 (8 bases). Per the germline V gene, CDR1 is SQVTM and CDR2 is ANQGSEA. The CDR3 is 14 amino acids. Trimming pared 3 bases from V and 6 bases from J, leaving 16 bases between. The CDR3 coding sequence is TGCAGCGTTGATGACAGGGGAGGGTACGATACGCAGTATTTT. This translates into CSVDDRGGYDTQYF.

This clone came up a few times. The rearrangement joins TRBV27 to TRBJ1-6; a possible D gene is TRBD1 (6 bases). The length of the CDR3 is 15 residues. Per the germline V gene, CDR1 is MNHEY and CDR2 is SMNVEV (reference sequence). V was shortened by 5 bases and J by 4 bases, with 12 bases between the two germline ends. The CDR3: CASSKPGHYNSPLHF. The CDR3 bases are TGTGCCAGCAGTAAACCGGGACATTATAATTCACCCCTCCACTTT.

This clone was seen a handful of times. The chain uses TRBV7-9 and TRBJ2-7; tentative D call: TRBD2 (5 bases). V shed 6 bases and J shed 3 bases, with 9 bases lying between them. CDR1 SEHNR and CDR2 FQNEAQ come from the germline V gene (reference sequence). This CDR3 contains 12 residues. CDR3 sequence (DNA): TGTGCCAGCAGGTCGGGGTTCTACGAGCAGTACTTC. This gives the protein CASRSGFYEQYF.

The rearrangement links TRBV18 to TRBJ1-4; TRBD1 matches at 9 bases. The V gene's germline CDR1 is KGHSH and CDR2 LQKENI. This CDR3 region has 15 residues. With V trimmed by 5 bases and J by 8 bases, 9 bases remained unmatched. The CDR3 coding sequence is TGTGCCAGCTCAAGCAGGGACAGGGAGACCGAAAAACTGTTTTTT. It specifies CASSSRDRETEKLFF. The full variable domain, with the rest looked up from reference TRBV18 and TRBJ1-4, is NAGVMQNPRHLVRRRGQEARLRCSPMKGHSHVYWYRQLPEEGLKFMVYLQKENIIDESGMPKERFSAEFPKEGPSILRIQQVVRGDSAAYFCASSSRDRETEKLFFGSGTQLSVL.

The chain is built from TRBV7-9 and TRBJ2-5; TRBD1 might be the D (5 bases). Germline CDR1 SEHNR, CDR2 FQNEAQ (reference sequence). The CDR3 length is 14 residues. V lost 1 base and J 5 bases, leaving 11 bases between the germline ends. For the CDR3, the DNA is TGTGCCAGCAGCTTAGACCAGGGCGAGGAGACCCAGTACTTC. Translated, it gives CASSLDQGEETQYF.

The chain couples TRBV30 to TRBJ1-6; D is perhaps TRBD1 (5 bases). With 2 bases removed from V and 14 bases from J, the gap between germline ends came to 16 bases. This CDR3 is 13 amino acids long. In germline, CDR1 is GTSNPN, CDR2 SVGIG (reference sequence). DNA of the CDR3: TGTGCCTGGAGTTCCCATAACCGGGACTCCCTCCACTTT. Its protein is CAWSSHNRDSLHF.

This clone has a handful of counts. The chain combines TRBV5-5 with TRBJ1-2, with D maybe TRBD1 (6 bases). The CDR3 sequence is 13 residues long. With 7 bases removed from V and 4 bases from J, the gap between germline ends came to 14 bases. CDR1 is SGHKS, CDR2 YYEKEE, per germline (reference sequence). Here the CDR3 reads CASGQGPSYGYTF. The DNA for the CDR3 is TGTGCCAGCGGTCAGGGGCCCAGCTATGGCTACACCTTC. Full variable domain (remainder filled in from reference TRBV5-5 and TRBJ1-2): DAGVTQSPTHLIKTRGQQVTLRCSPISGHKSVSWYQQVLGQGPQFIFQYYEKEERGRGNFPDRFSARQFPNYSSELNVNALLLGDSALYLCASGQGPSYGYTFGSGTRLTVV.

This chain links TRBV7-9 with TRBJ1-4; 9 bases align to TRBD1. The germline V gene has CDR1 SEHNR and CDR2 FQNEAQ (reference sequence). V shed 5 bases, J shed 9 bases, and the junction held 16 bases outside the gene matches. The CDR3 contains 17 residues. CDR3 sequence: CASSEPGQGSLRKKLFF. In nucleotides, the CDR3 is TGTGCCAGCAGCGAGCCGGGACAGGGTTCACTTAGAAAAAAACTGTTTTTT.

This clone was recorded a few times. The chain links TRBV5-4 to TRBJ1-4, with D hard to call. V dropped 2 bases and J dropped 7 bases, with 12 bases sitting between them. From germline, CDR1 is SGHNT and CDR2 YYREEE (reference sequence). The CDR3 extends over 14 amino acids. CDR3 bases: TGTGCCAGCAGCTTTGCGGGGAGTACTGAAAAACTGTTTTTT. It translates to CASSFAGSTEKLFF.

The V call is TRBV5-1, the J call TRBJ1-2; TRBD1 matches 9 bases. The CDR3 spans 15 residues. V dropped 1 base and J dropped 8; count of bases not matched to a gene: 9. Germline loops: CDR1 SGHRS, CDR2 YFSETQ. The CDR3 here is CASSLNGQGLRGYTF. The CDR3 bases are TGCGCCAGCAGCTTGAATGGACAGGGGTTGAGAGGCTACACCTTC.

Only a few counts were recorded for this clone. CDR3 sequence: CASSPRTGGEEQYF. Written as DNA, the CDR3 is TGTGCCAGCAGCCCGCGGACAGGGGGGGAAGAGCAGTACTTC. V and J are TRBV7-2 and TRBJ2-7; 10 bases map to TRBD1. The germline gives CDR1 SGHTA, CDR2 FQGNSA. With V trimmed by 5 bases and J by 7 bases, 8 bases remained unmatched. This CDR3 has 14 residues.

The gene calls are TRBV19 and TRBJ2-1, with 12 bases matching TRBD2. Germline V gene data show CDR1 as LNHDA and CDR2 as SQIVND (reference sequence). The CDR3 consists of 15 residues. The trim removed 7 bases at V and 7 bases at J, leaving 8 bases unmatched. The chain's CDR3 is CASTTASGRGNEQFF. CDR3 coding DNA: TGTGCCAGTACTACAGCTAGCGGGAGGGGTAATGAGCAGTTCTTC. The full variable domain, its missing parts supplied by reference TRBV19 and TRBJ2-1, is DGGITQSPKYLFRKEGQNVTLSCEQNLNHDAMYWYRQDPGQGLRLIYYSQIVNDFQKGDIAEGYSVSREKKESFPLTVTSAQKNPTAFYLCASTTASGRGNEQFFGPGTRLTVL.

In this sample, this clone turned up a few times. This rearrangement joins TRBV19 to TRBJ1-1; TRBD1 aligns across 7 bases. The CDR3 totals 14 residues. After removal of 6 bases from V and 0 bases from J, the junction contained 4 bases not matched to a gene. Per germline, CDR1 LNHDA and CDR2 SQIVND (reference sequence). This CDR3 is CASSPGQLNTEAFF. CDR3 in DNA: TGTGCCAGTAGCCCGGGACAGCTGAACACTGAAGCTTTCTTT.